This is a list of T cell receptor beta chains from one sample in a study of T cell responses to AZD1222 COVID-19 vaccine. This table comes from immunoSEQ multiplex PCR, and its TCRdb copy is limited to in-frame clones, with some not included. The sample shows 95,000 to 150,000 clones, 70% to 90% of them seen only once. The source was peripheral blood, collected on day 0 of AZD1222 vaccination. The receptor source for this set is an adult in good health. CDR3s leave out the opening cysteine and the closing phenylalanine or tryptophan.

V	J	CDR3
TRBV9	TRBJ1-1	ASSRIARDTEAF
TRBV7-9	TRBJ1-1	ASSSFETNTEAF
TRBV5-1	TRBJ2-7	ASSLNTGGTYEQY
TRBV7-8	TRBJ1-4	ASSVGTANEKLF
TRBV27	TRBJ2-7	ASSFQDRDEQY
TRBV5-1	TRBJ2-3	ASSLGRSTDTQY
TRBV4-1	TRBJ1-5	ASSQDPGQGYQPQH
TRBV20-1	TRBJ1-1	SARDGTGTY
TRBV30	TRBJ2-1	AWSRGGEQF
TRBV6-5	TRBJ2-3	AASGAALFADTQY
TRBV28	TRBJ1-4	ASSSAAQTNEKLF
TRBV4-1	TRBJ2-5	ASSQAHRGRGETQY
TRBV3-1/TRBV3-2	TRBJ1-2	ASSQFIPGEGGGYT
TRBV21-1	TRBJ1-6	ASSKVGETGPVSSPLH
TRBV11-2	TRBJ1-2	ASSQGGNYGYT
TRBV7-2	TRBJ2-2	ASSLARGRTGELF
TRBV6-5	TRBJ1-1	ASTDRQIKAF
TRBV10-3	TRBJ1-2	AISESFPGQLYGYT
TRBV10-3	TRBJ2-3	AITPGAADTQY
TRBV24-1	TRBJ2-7	ATSRANEQY
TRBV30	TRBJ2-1	AGQDRGTYNEQF
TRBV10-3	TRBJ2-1	AISEGFLGQQF
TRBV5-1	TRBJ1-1	ASSQDRGDTEAF
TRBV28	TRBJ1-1	ASRNTEEGSTEAF
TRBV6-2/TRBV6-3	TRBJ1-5	ASSYPHQPQH
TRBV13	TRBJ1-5	ASSFSGSNQPQH
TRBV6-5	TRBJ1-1	ASSYSGGNTEAF
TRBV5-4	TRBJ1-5	ASSLEGLMGQPQH
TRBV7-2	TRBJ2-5	ASSSIRGGRQY
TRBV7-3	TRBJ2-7	ASSPESGKRAEQY
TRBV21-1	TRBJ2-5	ASSKVLAGFLQETQY
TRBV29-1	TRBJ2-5	SVLKLEGETQY
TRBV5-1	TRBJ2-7	ASSLNVLEGSYEQY
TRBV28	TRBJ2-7	ASRTAYEQY
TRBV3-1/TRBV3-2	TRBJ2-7	ASSQALHRGSYEQY
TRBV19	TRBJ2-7	ASSGGQGGEQY
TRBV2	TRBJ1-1	ASSRTRGARNTEAF
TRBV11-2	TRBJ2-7	ASSPRGLPYEQY